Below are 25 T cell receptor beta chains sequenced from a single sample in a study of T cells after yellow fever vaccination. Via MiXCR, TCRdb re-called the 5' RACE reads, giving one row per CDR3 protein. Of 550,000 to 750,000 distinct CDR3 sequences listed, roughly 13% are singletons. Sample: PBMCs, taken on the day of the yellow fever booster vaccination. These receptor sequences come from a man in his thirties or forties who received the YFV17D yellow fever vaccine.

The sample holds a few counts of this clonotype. This CDR3 is CASSLESNEQFF. The DNA of the CDR3 is TGTGCCAGCAGCTTGGAAAGCAATGAGCAGTTCTTC. V gene TRBV5-6 combines with J gene TRBJ2-1, with D unresolved. The V gene's germline CDR1 is SGHDT and CDR2 YYEEEE. The V gene lost 0 bases and the J gene lost 6 bases, with 4 bases spanning the gap. The CDR3 runs to 12 residues.

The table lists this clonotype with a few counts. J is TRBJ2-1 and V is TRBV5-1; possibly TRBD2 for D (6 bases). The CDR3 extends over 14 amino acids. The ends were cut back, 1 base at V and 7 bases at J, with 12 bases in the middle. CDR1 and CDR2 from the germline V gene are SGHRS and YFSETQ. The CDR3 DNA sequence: TGCGCCAGCAGCTTGATGGGGGGACGGAATGAGCAGTTCTTC. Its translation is CASSLMGGRNEQFF. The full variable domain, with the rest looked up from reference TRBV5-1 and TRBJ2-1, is KAGVTQTPRYLIKTRGQQVTLSCSPISGHRSVSWYQQTPGQGLQFLFEYFSETQRNKGNFPGRFSGRQFSNSRSEMNVSTLELGDSALYLCASSLMGGRNEQFFGPGTRLTVL.

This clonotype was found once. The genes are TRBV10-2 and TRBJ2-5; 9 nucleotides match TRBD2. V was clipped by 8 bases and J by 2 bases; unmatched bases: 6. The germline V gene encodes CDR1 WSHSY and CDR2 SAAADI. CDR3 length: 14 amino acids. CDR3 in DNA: TGCGCCAGCGCGGCTAGCGGGAAACAAGAGACCCAGTACTTC. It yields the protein CASAASGKQETQYF.

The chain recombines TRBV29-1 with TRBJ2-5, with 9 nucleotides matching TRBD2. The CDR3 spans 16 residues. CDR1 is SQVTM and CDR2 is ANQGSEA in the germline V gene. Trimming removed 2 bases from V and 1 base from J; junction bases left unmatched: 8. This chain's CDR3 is CSVELGSGRSQETQYF. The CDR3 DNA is TGCAGCGTTGAATTGGGTAGCGGGAGAAGCCAAGAGACCCAGTACTTC.

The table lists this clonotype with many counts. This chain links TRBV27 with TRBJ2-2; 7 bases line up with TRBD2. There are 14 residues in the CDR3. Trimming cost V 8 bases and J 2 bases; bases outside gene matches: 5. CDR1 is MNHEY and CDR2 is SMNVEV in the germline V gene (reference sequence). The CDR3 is CASWGGFNTGELFF. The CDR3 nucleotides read TGTGCCAGCTGGGGGGGGTTCAACACCGGGGAGCTGTTTTTT.

Here the CDR3 reads CASSTRDELWGTQYF. The CDR3, as DNA: TGTGCCAGCAGTACCCGGGACGAGCTTTGGGGGACGCAGTATTTT. The rearrangement links TRBV6-1 to TRBJ2-3; either TRBD1 or TRBD2 may supply D (5 bases each). Deletions cut 5 bases from V and 9 bases from J, with 21 bases between. This CDR3 comprises 15 residues. Germline CDR1 reads MNHNS; CDR2 reads SASEGT.

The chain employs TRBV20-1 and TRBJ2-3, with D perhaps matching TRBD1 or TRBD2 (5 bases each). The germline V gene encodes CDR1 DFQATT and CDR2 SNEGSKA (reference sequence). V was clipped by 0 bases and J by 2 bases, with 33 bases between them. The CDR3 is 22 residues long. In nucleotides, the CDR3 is TGCAGTGCTAGAGATTCCTTCCTTGGGGACCGGATCTTACCTCGGCACACAGATACGCAGTATTTT. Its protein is CSARDSFLGDRILPRHTDTQYF.

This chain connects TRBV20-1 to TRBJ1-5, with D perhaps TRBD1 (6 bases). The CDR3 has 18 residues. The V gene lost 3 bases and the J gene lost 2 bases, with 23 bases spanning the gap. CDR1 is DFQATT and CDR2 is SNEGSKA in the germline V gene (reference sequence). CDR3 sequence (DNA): TGCAGTGCTAGGCTTATCCTCCAGGGGAATACGGGCAATCAGCCCCAGCATTTT. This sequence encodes CSARLILQGNTGNQPQHF.

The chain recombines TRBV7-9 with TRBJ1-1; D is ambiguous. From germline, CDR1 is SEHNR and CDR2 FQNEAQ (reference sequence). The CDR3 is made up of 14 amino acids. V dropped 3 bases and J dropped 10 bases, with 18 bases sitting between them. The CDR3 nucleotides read TGTGCCAGCAGCTTGATGGGGTTAAGCTTTGTAGCTTTCTTT. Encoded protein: CASSLMGLSFVAFF.

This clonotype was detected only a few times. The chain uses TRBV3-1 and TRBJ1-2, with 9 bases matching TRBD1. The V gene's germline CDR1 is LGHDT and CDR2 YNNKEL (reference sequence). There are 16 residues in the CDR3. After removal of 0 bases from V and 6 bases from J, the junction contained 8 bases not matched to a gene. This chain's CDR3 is CASSQDGTHRGHGYTF. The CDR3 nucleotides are TGTGCCAGCAGCCAAGATGGGACCCACAGGGGGCATGGCTACACCTTC.

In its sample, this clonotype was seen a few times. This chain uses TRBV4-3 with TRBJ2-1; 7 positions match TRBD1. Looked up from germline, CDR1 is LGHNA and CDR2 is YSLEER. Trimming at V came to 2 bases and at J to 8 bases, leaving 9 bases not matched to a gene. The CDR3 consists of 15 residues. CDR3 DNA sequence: TGCGCCAGCAGCCAAAACGAACAGGGGATCGATGAGCAGTTCTTC. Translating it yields CASSQNEQGIDEQFF.

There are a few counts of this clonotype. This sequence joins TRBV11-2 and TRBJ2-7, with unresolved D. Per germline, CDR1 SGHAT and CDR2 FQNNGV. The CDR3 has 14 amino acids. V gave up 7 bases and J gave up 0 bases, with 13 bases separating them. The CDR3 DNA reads TGTGCCAGCAACATTCAGTTAAGCTCCTACGAGCAGTACTTC. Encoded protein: CASNIQLSSYEQYF.

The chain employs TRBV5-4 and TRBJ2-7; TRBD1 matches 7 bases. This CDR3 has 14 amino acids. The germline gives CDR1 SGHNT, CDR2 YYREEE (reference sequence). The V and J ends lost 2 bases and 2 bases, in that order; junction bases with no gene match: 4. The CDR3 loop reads CASSFPGQPYEQYF. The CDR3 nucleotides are TGTGCCAGCAGCTTTCCGGGACAGCCCTACGAGCAGTACTTC. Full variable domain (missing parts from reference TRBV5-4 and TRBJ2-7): ETGVTQSPTHLIKTRGQQVTLRCSSQSGHNTVSWYQQALGQGPQFIFQYYREEENGRGNFPPRFSGLQFPNYSSELNVNALELDDSALYLCASSFPGQPYEQYFGPGTRLTVT.

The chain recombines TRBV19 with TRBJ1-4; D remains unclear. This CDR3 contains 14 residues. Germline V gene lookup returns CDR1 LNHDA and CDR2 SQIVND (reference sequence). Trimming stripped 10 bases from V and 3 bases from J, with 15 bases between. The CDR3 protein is CATTQTVANEKLFF. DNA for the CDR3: TGTGCCACGACTCAGACGGTCGCTAATGAAAAACTGTTTTTT.

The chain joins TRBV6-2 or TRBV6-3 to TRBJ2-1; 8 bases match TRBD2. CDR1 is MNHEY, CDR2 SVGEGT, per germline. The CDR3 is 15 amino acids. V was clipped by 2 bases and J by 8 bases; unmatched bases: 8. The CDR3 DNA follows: TGTGCCAGCAGTTACCCCCCAAGCGGGAGTCATGAGCAGTTCTTC. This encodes CASSYPPSGSHEQFF.

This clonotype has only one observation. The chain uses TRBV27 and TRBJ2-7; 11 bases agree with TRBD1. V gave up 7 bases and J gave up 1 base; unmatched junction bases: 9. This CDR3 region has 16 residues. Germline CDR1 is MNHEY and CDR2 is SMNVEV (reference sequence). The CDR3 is CASTSDGTGGSYEQYF. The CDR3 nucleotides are TGTGCCAGCACCTCAGATGGGACAGGGGGATCCTACGAGCAGTACTTC.

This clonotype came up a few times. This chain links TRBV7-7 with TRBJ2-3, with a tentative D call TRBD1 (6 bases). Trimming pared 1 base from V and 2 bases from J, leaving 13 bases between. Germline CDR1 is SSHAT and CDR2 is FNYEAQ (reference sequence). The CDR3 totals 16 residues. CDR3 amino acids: CASSLVRQGLTDTQYF. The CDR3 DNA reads TGTGCCAGCAGCTTAGTCAGGCAGGGGCTCACAGATACGCAGTATTTT.

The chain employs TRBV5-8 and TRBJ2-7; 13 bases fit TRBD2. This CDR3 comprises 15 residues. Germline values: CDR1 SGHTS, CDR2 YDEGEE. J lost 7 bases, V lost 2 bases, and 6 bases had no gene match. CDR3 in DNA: TGTGCCAGCAGCTTCCGACTAGCGGGAGGACAAGAGCAGTACTTC. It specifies CASSFRLAGGQEQYF.

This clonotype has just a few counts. The CDR3, as DNA: TGCGCCAGCAGCCTCATCGGGGGAGAGTCAGATACGCAGTATTTT. Encoded protein: CASSLIGGESDTQYF. The V call is TRBV5-1, the J call TRBJ2-3; perhaps TRBD2 as D (6 bases). Germline V CDR1 and CDR2: SGHRS, YFSETQ. Trimming removed 4 bases at V and 4 bases at J, with 16 bases between. This CDR3 contains 15 residues.

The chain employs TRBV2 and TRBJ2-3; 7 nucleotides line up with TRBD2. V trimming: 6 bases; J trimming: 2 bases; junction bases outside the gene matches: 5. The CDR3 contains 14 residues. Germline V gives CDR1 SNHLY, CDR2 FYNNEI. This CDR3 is CASRRTSSTDTQYF. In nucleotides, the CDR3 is TGTGCCAGCAGACGGACTAGTTCCACAGATACGCAGTATTTT.

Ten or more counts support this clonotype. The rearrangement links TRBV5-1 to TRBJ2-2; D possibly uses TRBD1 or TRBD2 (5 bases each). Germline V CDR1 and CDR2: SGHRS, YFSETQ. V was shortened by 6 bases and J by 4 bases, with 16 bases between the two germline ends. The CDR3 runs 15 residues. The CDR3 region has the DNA TGCGCCAGCACCTACGGGGCGGTTGTCACCGGGGAGCTGTTTTTT. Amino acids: CASTYGAVVTGELFF.

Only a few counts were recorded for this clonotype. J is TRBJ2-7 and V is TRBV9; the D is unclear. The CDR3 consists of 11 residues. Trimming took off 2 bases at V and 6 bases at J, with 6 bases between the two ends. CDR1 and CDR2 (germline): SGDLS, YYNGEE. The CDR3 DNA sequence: TGTGCCAGCAGCGTTTTTTCCGAGCAGTACTTC. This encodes CASSVFSEQYF.

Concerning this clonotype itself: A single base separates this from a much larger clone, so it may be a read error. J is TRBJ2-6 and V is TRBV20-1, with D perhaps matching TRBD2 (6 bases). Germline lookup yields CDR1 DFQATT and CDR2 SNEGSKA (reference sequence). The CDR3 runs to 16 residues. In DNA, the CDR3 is TGCTGTGCTGGGGACTTCCATAGCTCTGGGGCCAACGTCCTGACTTTC. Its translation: CCAGDFHSSGANVLTF.

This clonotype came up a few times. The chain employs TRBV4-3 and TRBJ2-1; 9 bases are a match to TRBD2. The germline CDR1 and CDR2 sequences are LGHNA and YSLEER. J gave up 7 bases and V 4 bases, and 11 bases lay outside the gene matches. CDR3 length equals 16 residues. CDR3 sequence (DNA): TGCGCCAGCAGCCCCGACCCAGCGGGAGGAGATAATGAGCAGTTCTTC. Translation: CASSPDPAGGDNEQFF.

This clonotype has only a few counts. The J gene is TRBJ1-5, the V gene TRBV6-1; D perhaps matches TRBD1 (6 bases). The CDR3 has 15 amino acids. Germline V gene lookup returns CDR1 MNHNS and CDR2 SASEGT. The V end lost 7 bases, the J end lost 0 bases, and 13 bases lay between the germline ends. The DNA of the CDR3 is TGTGCCAGCACCCCGGGGGGCCATAGCAATCAGCCCCAGCATTTT. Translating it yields CASTPGGHSNQPQHF.